The clone carrying this T cell receptor beta chain was seen a few times. Its antigen is unidentified. Researchers amplified the TCR beta CDR3 regions from RNA transcripts. TCR CDR3 regions were first amplified by RT-PCR with HTBI primers. MiXCR was run by TCRdb on the multiplex PCR reads, yielding one entry per CDR3 protein. In the table there are 490,000 or so distinct CDR3 sequences, around 20% of which are singletons. This record belongs to a study of T cells in Graves' hyperthyroidism and ophthalmopathy. At the level of the study: Peripheral blood was secured at the point of initial diagnosis, before any treatment. Findings and caveats of the study: Model predictions of ophthalmopathy came a median around 6.5 months before onset. Among thyroid clonotypes expanded above 0.001, most also appeared in blood.

The source of the PBMCs was more than 9.5 ml of fresh peripheral blood. Trimming pared 2 bases from V and 8 bases from J, leaving 13 bases between. CDR3 length: 15 amino acids. Sequenced material: blood. This chain joins TRBV12-3 or TRBV12-4 and TRBJ1-6; D not certain. The source of this sequence is a man aged 40-49 years with Graves' ophthalmopathy. CDR3 in DNA: TGTGCCAGCAGTTTATTGGCCCCCCGGGATTCACCCCTCCACTTT. Amino acid sequence: CASSLLAPRDSPLHF.